This entry lists 32 T cell receptor beta chains sequenced from one sample in a study of cytomegalovirus exposure and HLA in healthy donors. In the PCR, 60 Vbeta and 13 Jbeta primers were used. Generated by immunoSEQ multiplex PCR, the TCRdb table keeps only in-frame clones and is missing some. The sample holds over 130,000 clones, 61% seen once. Sequencing was carried out using PBMCs. All receptors come from a male donor in good health and CMV-seronegative.

This rearrangement joins TRBV7-2 to TRBJ2-7; tentatively, D is TRBD2 (6 bases). The CDR3 consists of 12 residues. Trimming removed 5 bases at V and 9 bases at J, with 14 bases between. Germline V gene sequence: CDR1 SGHTA, CDR2 FQGNSA. CDR3 in amino acids: CASSPPGSSQYF. The CDR3 DNA follows: TGTGCCAGCAGCCCCCCCGGGAGCTCGCAGTACTTC.

The chain has TRBV6-5 and TRBJ2-7; the match to TRBD1 covers 7 bases. Germline values: CDR1 MNHEY, CDR2 SVGAGI. The CDR3 spans 11 residues. Losses at the gene ends were 7 bases for V and 5 bases for J; bases not matched to a gene: 2. The CDR3 region has the DNA TGTGCCAGCAACAGGGGCCACGAGCAGTACTTC. Its protein product is CASNRGHEQYF.

The chain employs TRBV10-3 and TRBJ1-4; 10 bases line up with TRBD1. Germline values: CDR1 ENHRY, CDR2 SYGVKD. This CDR3 is built from 15 residues. J lost 8 bases, V lost 3 bases, and 6 bases had no gene match. The DNA for the CDR3 is TGTGCCATCAGTGACCCGACAGGGGGCTCCGAAAAACTGTTTTTT. It specifies CAISDPTGGSEKLFF.

CDR3 nucleotide sequence: TGTGCCAGCAGCTTATTTGAGGCTCAGCCCCAGCATTTT. It encodes CASSLFEAQPQHF. The chain links TRBV7-8 to TRBJ1-5; no reliable D call. Germline V gene data show CDR1 as SGHVS and CDR2 as FQNEAQ. The CDR3 consists of 13 residues. V gave up 2 bases and J gave up 6 bases, with 8 bases separating them.

The rearrangement links TRBV27 to TRBJ2-3; perhaps TRBD1 as D (6 bases). V was clipped by 2 bases and J by 0 bases, with 9 bases between them. Germline V gene lookup returns CDR1 MNHEY and CDR2 SMNVEV (reference sequence). This CDR3 comprises 15 residues. In DNA, the CDR3 is TGTGCCAGCAGTTTAACAGGGATTAGCACAGATACGCAGTATTTT. Amino acid sequence: CASSLTGISTDTQYF.

The chain uses TRBV9 and TRBJ1-2; 10 positions match TRBD1. With 0 bases clipped from V and 7 bases from J, the junction kept 6 bases outside the gene matches. Germline V gives CDR1 SGDLS, CDR2 YYNGEE. The CDR3 totals 15 residues. The CDR3 loop is CASSVVGTGALGYTF. In nucleotides, the CDR3 is TGTGCCAGCAGCGTAGTCGGGACAGGGGCTCTTGGCTACACCTTC.

The chain couples TRBV6-1 to TRBJ2-5, with 8 bases aligning to TRBD1. The CDR3 has 14 residues. The V gene's germline CDR1 is MNHNS and CDR2 SASEGT. V lost 6 bases and J lost 4; bases outside the gene matches: 7. CDR3: CASSWTGKGETQYF. The CDR3 DNA follows: TGTGCCAGCAGCTGGACAGGGAAAGGAGAGACCCAGTACTTC.

The gene calls are TRBV27 and TRBJ1-3, with 12 nucleotides matching TRBD1. The germline CDR1 and CDR2 sequences are MNHEY and SMNVEV (reference sequence). J gave up 4 bases and V 4 bases, and 8 bases lay outside the gene matches. The CDR3 loop spans 17 amino acids. In DNA form, the CDR3 reads TGTGCCAGCAGTTGGACGGGACAGGGGGCTGGAGGAAACACCATATATTTT. Its translation: CASSWTGQGAGGNTIYF.

The chain links TRBV5-1 to TRBJ1-4; D not resolved. Germline values: CDR1 SGHRS, CDR2 YFSETQ. V was pared by 0 bases and J by 4 bases, with 16 bases between. The CDR3 has 17 residues. CDR3 region: CASSLGLLHPGNEKLFF. The CDR3 coding sequence is TGCGCCAGCAGCTTGGGCCTCCTTCACCCGGGTAATGAAAAACTGTTTTTT.

The chain couples TRBV12-5 to TRBJ1-3; D might be TRBD1 (5 bases). The V end lost 6 bases, the J end lost 3 bases, and 12 bases lay between the germline ends. This CDR3 spans 14 amino acids. From germline, CDR1 is LGHNT and CDR2 FRNRAP. This CDR3 reads CASGPGTGGNTIYF. The CDR3 bases are TGTGCTAGTGGCCCCGGGACTGGTGGAAACACCATATATTTT.

The chain carries TRBV4-3 and TRBJ1-2; D unresolved. The CDR3 is made up of 16 amino acids. Trimming shortened V by 0 bases and J by 4 bases, and 15 bases separated the two germline ends. Germline loops: CDR1 LGHNA, CDR2 YSLEER. CDR3 protein: CASSQDGSGDTYGYTF. Here the CDR3 DNA reads TGCGCCAGCAGCCAAGATGGTAGCGGTGACACCTATGGCTACACCTTC.

The count of this clone is one. This chain connects TRBV2 to TRBJ1-6, with 12 bases identical to TRBD1. In germline, CDR1 is SNHLY, CDR2 FYNNEI. This CDR3 is built from 14 residues. J gave up 13 bases and V 3 bases, and 4 bases lay outside the gene matches. CDR3 nucleotides: TGTGCCAGCAGTGACGGGACAGGGGGCCGGCCCCTCCACTTT. It encodes CASSDGTGGRPLHF. The variable domain in full, completed from reference TRBV2 and TRBJ1-6, reads EPEVTQTPSHQVTQMGQEVILRCVPISNHLYFYWYRQILGQKVEFLVSFYNNEISEKSEIFDDQFSVERPDGSNFTLKIRSTKLEDSAMYFCASSDGTGGRPLHFGNGTRLTVT.

V is TRBV18 and J is TRBJ1-1; D is undetermined. Trimming shortened V by 6 bases and J by 0 bases, and 14 bases separated the two germline ends. Germline CDR1 and CDR2: KGHSH and LQKENI. The CDR3 contains 15 residues. The CDR3 reads CASSPTPHLNTEAFF. The CDR3 DNA sequence: TGTGCCAGCTCCCCAACCCCCCACTTGAACACTGAAGCTTTCTTT. Full variable domain (outside the CDR3, taken from reference TRBV18 and TRBJ1-1): NAGVMQNPRHLVRRRGQEARLRCSPMKGHSHVYWYRQLPEEGLKFMVYLQKENIIDESGMPKERFSAEFPKEGPSILRIQQVVRGDSAAYFCASSPTPHLNTEAFFGQGTRLTVV.

The V and J genes are TRBV18 and TRBJ1-1, with D hard to call. Germline V CDR1 and CDR2: KGHSH, LQKENI. Trimming stripped 4 bases from V and 3 bases from J, with 12 bases between. This CDR3 spans 14 amino acids. The DNA of the CDR3 is TGTGCCAGCTCACTTCGATCTGACTACACTGAAGCTTTCTTT. It translates to CASSLRSDYTEAFF.

The chain has TRBV5-1 and TRBJ2-1; D perhaps matches TRBD2 (5 bases). V was trimmed by 4 bases and J by 3 bases, leaving 20 bases between them. CDR3 length equals 17 residues. Germline lookup yields CDR1 SGHRS and CDR2 YFSETQ. Written as DNA, the CDR3 is TGCGCCAGCAGCCTATCGCCACCTTCCCGGGGCTACAATGAGCAGTTCTTC. Protein sequence: CASSLSPPSRGYNEQFF. Complete variable domain (other parts from reference TRBV5-1 and TRBJ2-1): KAGVTQTPRYLIKTRGQQVTLSCSPISGHRSVSWYQQTPGQGLQFLFEYFSETQRNKGNFPGRFSGRQFSNSRSEMNVSTLELGDSALYLCASSLSPPSRGYNEQFFGPGTRLTVL.

The chain links TRBV19 to TRBJ2-7, with D tentatively TRBD1 (6 bases). CDR3 size: 14 residues. Germline CDR1 reads LNHDA; CDR2 reads SQIVND (reference sequence). Trimming took off 1 base at V and 6 bases at J, with 13 bases between the two ends. The CDR3 here is CASSIAKGTLEQYF. The CDR3 nucleotides are TGTGCCAGTAGTATAGCCAAGGGGACACTCGAGCAGTACTTC.

This chain joins TRBV5-4 and TRBJ2-1; TRBD1 is a possible D gene (7 bases). CDR1 and CDR2 (germline): SGHNT, YYREEE (reference sequence). V was clipped by 4 bases and J by 0 bases, with 20 bases between them. CDR3 length equals 18 residues. This chain's CDR3 is CASSPLLGGQSSYNEQFF. CDR3 bases: TGTGCCAGCAGCCCTCTCTTGGGGGGACAGAGCTCCTACAATGAGCAGTTCTTC.

The genes are TRBV7-3 and TRBJ2-1; 12 nucleotides match TRBD1. Germline V CDR1 and CDR2: SGHTA, FQGTGA. The length of the CDR3 is 15 residues. After removal of 2 bases from V and 6 bases from J, the junction contained 2 bases not matched to a gene. The CDR3 DNA sequence: TGTGCCAGCAGCTTAGGGACAGGGGGCCGCAATGAGCAGTTCTTC. Translated: CASSLGTGGRNEQFF.

The CDR3 loop reads CATSRDSGSGENEQFF. CDR3 in DNA: TGTGCCACCAGCAGAGATTCAGGTAGCGGGGAGAATGAGCAGTTCTTC. The chain uses TRBV15 and TRBJ2-1, with TRBD2 identical over 8 bases. V lost 0 bases to trimming and J lost 7 bases; unmatched junction nucleotides: 8. Germline V gives CDR1 LNHNV, CDR2 YYDKDF (reference sequence). The CDR3 is made up of 16 amino acids. The entire variable domain, with the rest obtained from reference TRBV15 and TRBJ2-1, is as follows: DAMVIQNPRYQVTQFGKPVTLSCSQTLNHNVMYWYQQKSSQAPKLLFHYYDKDFNNEADTPDNFQSRRPNTSFCFLDIRSPGLGDTAMYLCATSRDSGSGENEQFFGPGTRLTVL.

V gene TRBV10-3 combines with J gene TRBJ1-3, with 8 bases that match TRBD1. The V gene end was trimmed by 5 bases and the J gene end by 1 base; junction bases not matched to a gene: 10. The CDR3 extends over 17 amino acids. Germline V lookup: CDR1 ENHRY, CDR2 SYGVKD. The CDR3 loop reads CAISSDRATLSGNTIYF. In DNA, the CDR3 is TGTGCCATCAGTTCGGACAGGGCCACCCTTTCTGGAAACACCATATATTTT.

This chain's CDR3 is CASSPPRAGGNYGYTF. In DNA form, the CDR3 reads TGTGCCAGCAGCCCCCCTCGGGCAGGGGGAAACTATGGCTACACCTTC. This rearrangement joins TRBV28 to TRBJ1-2; 7 nucleotides match TRBD1. Germline trimming cut 6 bases from V and 2 bases from J; bases unmatched to any gene: 12. Germline-derived CDR1 and CDR2 are MDHEN and SYDVKM. The CDR3 has 16 amino acids.

This clone has more than one count but fewer than ten. This chain connects TRBV7-8 to TRBJ2-3, with 9 bases identical to TRBD1. J lost 0 bases, V lost 5 bases, and 9 bases had no gene match. CDR1 is SGHVS, CDR2 FQNEAQ, per germline. This CDR3 spans 17 amino acids. CDR3 region: CASSARGTGTSTDTQYF. CDR3 bases: TGTGCCAGCAGCGCCAGGGGGACAGGGACTAGCACAGATACGCAGTATTTT.

The chain carries TRBV5-4 and TRBJ2-7, with 7 bases identical to TRBD1. With 4 bases clipped from V and 3 bases from J, the junction kept 7 bases outside the gene matches. Germline CDR1 reads SGHNT; CDR2 reads YYREEE (reference sequence). The CDR3 covers 14 residues. DNA of the CDR3: TGTGCCAGCAGCCCGACAGGGATCGGCTACGAGCAGTACTTC. Translation: CASSPTGIGYEQYF.

The chain employs TRBV11-2 and TRBJ2-4; the D gene is possibly TRBD1 (5 bases). Trimming pared 5 bases from V and 0 bases from J, leaving 11 bases between. CDR3 length: 15 residues. CDR1 and CDR2 (germline): SGHAT, FQNNGV. CDR3 sequence reads: CASSIQVLAKNIQYF. The CDR3 nucleotides read TGTGCCAGCAGCATACAGGTCTTAGCCAAAAACATTCAGTACTTC.

This clone is a singleton in its sample. The chain combines TRBV18 with TRBJ1-1; the D gene is possibly TRBD1 (6 bases). V was shortened by 3 bases and J by 4 bases, with 12 bases between the two germline ends. Germline assignment: CDR1 KGHSH and CDR2 LQKENI. CDR3 size: 14 residues. The CDR3 here is CASSPRDKGTEAFF. The CDR3 DNA sequence: TGTGCCAGCTCACCCCGGGACAAAGGCACTGAAGCTTTCTTT.

The gene calls are TRBV7-3 and TRBJ1-1; possibly TRBD1 for D (5 bases). This CDR3 spans 13 amino acids. Germline assignment: CDR1 SGHTA and CDR2 FQGTGA. The V and J ends lost 6 bases and 3 bases respectively, with 11 bases between them. In DNA form, the CDR3 reads TGTGCCAGCAGTCAAGACAGTGACACTGAAGCTTTCTTT. Translating gives CASSQDSDTEAFF.

This clone occurred once. The chain employs TRBV5-1 and TRBJ1-1; D is unclear. The CDR3 is 14 residues long. CDR1 SGHRS and CDR2 YFSETQ come from the germline V gene. V gave up 3 bases and J gave up 1 base, with 10 bases separating them. The CDR3 loop reads CASSSLRSNTEAFF. CDR3 coding DNA: TGCGCCAGCAGCTCCCTAAGATCGAACACTGAAGCTTTCTTT.

The V gene is TRBV7-9, the J gene TRBJ2-7; possible D gene TRBD1, 5 bases. The germline V gene has CDR1 SEHNR and CDR2 FQNEAQ (reference sequence). V was clipped by 4 bases and J by 0 bases, with 16 bases between them. There are 16 residues in the CDR3. The CDR3 coding sequence is TGTGCCAGCAGCTCCCGCGGACCTAGGGGCTCCTACGAGCAGTACTTC. Its protein product is CASSSRGPRGSYEQYF.

The rearrangement joins TRBV18 to TRBJ2-7, with D possibly TRBD1 on 6 matching bases. From germline, CDR1 is KGHSH and CDR2 LQKENI. The length of the CDR3 is 16 residues. The germline V and J ends were trimmed by 2 bases and 4 bases, with 18 bases remaining between them. The CDR3 is CASSPSIGQRAYEQYF. CDR3 DNA sequence: TGTGCCAGCTCACCAAGTATAGGACAGAGGGCTTACGAGCAGTACTTC.

A few counts support this clone. The V gene is TRBV6-5, the J gene TRBJ1-1, with 8 bases aligning to TRBD1. CDR3 size: 14 residues. After removal of 6 bases from V and 4 bases from J, the junction contained 7 bases not matched to a gene. Germline V gene sequence: CDR1 MNHEY, CDR2 SVGAGI. CDR3 sequence (DNA): TGTGCCAGCAGCCACAGGGGGTTAGGCACTGAAGCTTTCTTT. It yields the protein CASSHRGLGTEAFF.

The chain couples TRBV19 to TRBJ1-2; 8 bases agree with TRBD1. The V gene's germline CDR1 is LNHDA and CDR2 SQIVND (reference sequence). This CDR3 comprises 13 residues. V lost 8 bases to trimming and J lost 7 bases; unmatched junction nucleotides: 9. As DNA, the CDR3 is TGTGCCAGTTCCTGGCCAGGGGGCCTTGGCTACACCTTC. Translated, it gives CASSWPGGLGYTF.

This clone was observed a handful of times. The chain recombines TRBV28 with TRBJ2-3, with D possibly TRBD2 on 5 matching bases. The V end was cut by 3 bases, the J end by 0 bases, with 19 bases between. The CDR3 extends over 18 amino acids. Germline values: CDR1 MDHEN, CDR2 SYDVKM. CDR3 loop: CASSFSPGLGSSTDTQYF. Here the CDR3 DNA reads TGTGCCAGCAGTTTTTCTCCCGGACTTGGTTCAAGCACAGATACGCAGTATTTT.